These 10 T cell receptor beta chains originate from one sample sequenced in a study of blood T cell repertoires in COVID-19. Method: immunoSEQ multiplex PCR; TCRdb's copy keeps in-frame clones and lacks some. This table has under 300,000 clones, around 87% appearing once. The sequenced sample was PBMCs or T cells enriched from blood (not recorded which). Receptors were obtained from a woman in her 40s with acute COVID-19.

A note on this clone: In the same sample, other DNA sequences code for this CDR3. The gene calls are TRBV7-8 and TRBJ2-3; 11 bases fit TRBD2. Germline assignment: CDR1 SGHVS and CDR2 FQNEAQ. This CDR3 region has 16 residues. J lost 0 bases, V lost 1 base, and 0 bases had no gene match. The CDR3 DNA is TGTGCCAGCAGCTTAGTAGCGGGAGGGAGCACAGATACGCAGTATTTT. Amino acid sequence: CASSLVAGGSTDTQYF.

This chain connects TRBV20-1 to TRBJ2-1; TRBD2 matches 8 bases. Trimming cost V 3 bases and J 10 bases; bases outside gene matches: 2. This CDR3 has 11 residues. Germline V gene data show CDR1 as DFQATT and CDR2 as SNEGSKA (reference sequence). This CDR3 reads CSASASGEQFF. The CDR3 DNA is TGCAGTGCTAGTGCTAGCGGGGAGCAGTTCTTC.

In its sample, this clone was seen once. V gene TRBV5-1 combines with J gene TRBJ2-5; 7 bases are shared with TRBD2. The CDR3 is 17 amino acids. Germline CDR1 is SGHRS and CDR2 is YFSETQ. J lost 5 bases, V lost 4 bases, and 17 bases had no gene match. As DNA, the CDR3 is TGCGCCAGCAGCCGATGGACGGGAGGAGGAGGGTTGGAGACCCAGTACTTC. Translating it yields CASSRWTGGGGLETQYF.

The J gene is TRBJ2-1, the V gene TRBV9; TRBD2 matches at 8 bases. The ends lost 2 bases at V and 0 bases at J; junction bases unmatched: 4. Per germline, CDR1 SGDLS and CDR2 YYNGEE. This CDR3 spans 16 amino acids. The CDR3 DNA follows: TGTGCCAGCAGCGTCTACGGGAGGGACTCCTACAATGAGCAGTTCTTC. It translates to CASSVYGRDSYNEQFF.

The chain has TRBV27 and TRBJ1-5; weak D call: TRBD1 (6 bases). CDR3 length equals 13 residues. The germline V and J ends were trimmed by 3 bases and 7 bases, with 10 bases remaining between them. CDR1 MNHEY and CDR2 SMNVEV come from the germline V gene (reference sequence). CDR3: CASSFRGWQPQHF. The CDR3 bases are TGTGCCAGCAGTTTCAGGGGTTGGCAGCCCCAGCATTTT.

The chain joins TRBV3-1 (or the pseudogene TRBV3-2) to TRBJ2-7; weak D call: TRBD2 (6 bases). The CDR3 consists of 17 residues. The V gene's germline CDR1 is LGHDT and CDR2 YNNKEL (reference sequence). V was cut by 1 base and J by 2 bases, with 18 bases left in between. The CDR3 loop reads CASSQGAPSAMTYEQYF. CDR3 DNA: TGTGCCAGCAGCCAAGGGGCCCCTAGCGCTATGACCTACGAGCAGTACTTC.

J is TRBJ1-3 and V is TRBV11-2; the D is unclear. The CDR3 loop spans 17 amino acids. V lost 5 bases and J 2 bases, leaving 19 bases between the germline ends. Per the germline V gene, CDR1 is SGHAT and CDR2 is FQNNGV. The CDR3 coding sequence is TGTGCCAGCAGCCAACTCCATGCGGGTTTGCCTGGAAACACCATATATTTT. Its translation is CASSQLHAGLPGNTIYF.

This sequence joins TRBV29-1 and TRBJ2-1; the D gene is possibly TRBD1 (5 bases). The V end was cut by 5 bases, the J end by 9 bases, with 17 bases between. Germline CDR1 and CDR2: SQVTM and ANQGSEA. This CDR3 is built from 13 residues. CDR3 nucleotides: TGCAGCGTTAACTCAGGGAAGCTCCGTGAGCAGTTCTTC. It is translated as CSVNSGKLREQFF.

This chain links TRBV7-6 with TRBJ2-3; unclear D gene. The CDR3 length is 14 residues. From germline, CDR1 is SGHVS and CDR2 FNYEAQ. V dropped 5 bases and J dropped 2 bases, with 11 bases sitting between them. Here the CDR3 reads CASSISLLTDTQYF. The CDR3 DNA sequence: TGTGCCAGCAGCATTTCCCTACTCACAGATACGCAGTATTTT.

Here the CDR3 reads CASSHARGTAQDGYTF. The DNA for the CDR3 is TGTGCCAGCTCACATGCCAGGGGGACGGCCCAGGATGGCTACACCTTC. The chain couples TRBV18 to TRBJ1-2, with 7 bases lining up with TRBD1. Germline loops: CDR1 KGHSH, CDR2 LQKENI. The junction had 14 bases not matched to a gene; V was cut back by 4 bases and J by 6 bases. CDR3 length: 16 amino acids.